The 24 T cell receptor beta chains below come from one sample, sequenced in a study of control samples from healthy donors and cancer patients. The data were produced by immunoSEQ multiplex PCR, yet TCRdb's version contains in-frame clones alone and is incomplete. The table lists around 130,000 clones, approximately 89% of them singletons. The specimen was PBMCs. Receptors originate from a man in his fifties or sixties with head and neck cancer.

The V gene is TRBV27, the J gene TRBJ2-7; 7 positions agree with TRBD1. J lost 3 bases, V lost 5 bases, and 4 bases had no gene match. Per germline, CDR1 MNHEY and CDR2 SMNVEV (reference sequence). The CDR3 is 13 amino acids. DNA for the CDR3: TGTGCCAGCAGTGCCCGGACAGGCTACGAGCAGTACTTC. Translation gives CASSARTGYEQYF.

This sequence joins TRBV5-4 and TRBJ2-5; D remains unclear. V dropped 0 bases and J dropped 5 bases, with 11 bases sitting between them. The length of the CDR3 is 14 residues. CDR1 and CDR2 from the germline V gene are SGHNT and YYREEE (reference sequence). CDR3 sequence reads: CASSLENPSETQYF. CDR3 sequence (DNA): TGTGCCAGCAGCTTGGAGAATCCATCGGAGACCCAGTACTTC. Looking up the rest from reference TRBV5-4 and TRBJ2-5 gives the full variable domain: ETGVTQSPTHLIKTRGQQVTLRCSSQSGHNTVSWYQQALGQGPQFIFQYYREEENGRGNFPPRFSGLQFPNYSSELNVNALELDDSALYLCASSLENPSETQYFGPGTRLLVL.

The rearrangement uses TRBV7-9 and TRBJ2-3; 10 positions match TRBD2. V shed 1 base and J 5 bases; nucleotides not matched to a gene: 3. Germline V gives CDR1 SEHNR, CDR2 FQNEAQ (reference sequence). The CDR3 extends over 15 amino acids. As DNA, the CDR3 is TGTGCCAGCAGCTTAGTAGCGGGGGGCGTAGATACGCAGTATTTT. Its protein product is CASSLVAGGVDTQYF.

The chain employs TRBV28 and TRBJ2-7; 7 nucleotides line up with TRBD1. Germline V gene lookup returns CDR1 MDHEN and CDR2 SYDVKM. V was pared by 1 base and J by 5 bases, with 8 bases of the junction left unmatched. This CDR3 contains 15 residues. CDR3: CASSLLNRGADEQYF. CDR3 in DNA: TGTGCCAGCAGTTTATTAAACAGGGGAGCGGACGAGCAGTACTTC.

The rearrangement joins TRBV30 to TRBJ1-1; TRBD1 is a possible D gene (6 bases). This CDR3 has 13 amino acids. The ends were cut back, 4 bases at V and 1 base at J, with 10 bases in the middle. Germline-derived CDR1 and CDR2 are GTSNPN and SVGIG (reference sequence). CDR3 loop: CAWMGQPNTEAFF. DNA for the CDR3: TGTGCCTGGATGGGACAACCGAACACTGAAGCTTTCTTT. The full variable domain, rest sourced from reference TRBV30 and TRBJ1-1, is SQTIHQWPATLVQPVGSPLSLECTVEGTSNPNLYWYRQAAGRGLQLLFYSVGIGQISSEVPQNLSASRPQDRQFILSSKKLLLSDSGFYLCAWMGQPNTEAFFGQGTRLTVV.

The chain couples TRBV28 to TRBJ2-7, with 7 bases matching TRBD2. Trimming at V came to 8 bases and at J to 2 bases, leaving 6 bases not matched to a gene. The CDR3 consists of 13 residues. The germline gives CDR1 MDHEN, CDR2 SYDVKM. CDR3 nucleotides: TGTGCCAGCTCTGGGGGGGTGGCCTACGAGCAGTACTTC. Translating gives CASSGGVAYEQYF. Combining the CDR3 with reference TRBV28 and TRBJ2-7 gives the whole variable domain DVKVTQSSRYLVKRTGEKVFLECVQDMDHENMFWYRQDPGLGLRLIYFSYDVKMKEKGDIPEGYSVSREKKERFSLILESASTNQTSMYLCASSGGVAYEQYFGPGTRLTVT.

This chain links TRBV10-1 with TRBJ2-7, with TRBD2 identical over 7 bases. Trimming took 0 bases from V and 5 from J; bases not matched to a gene: 10. CDR1 and CDR2 (germline): WNHNN, SYGVQD (reference sequence). This CDR3 spans 16 amino acids. The CDR3 is CASSESLRGDFDEQYF. The CDR3 DNA follows: TGCGCCAGCAGTGAGTCCCTCCGGGGGGATTTCGACGAGCAGTACTTC.

This clone showed up just once. The J gene is TRBJ2-3, the V gene TRBV21-1. TRBV21-1 corresponds to a pseudogene. This CDR3 region has 15 residues. CDR3 DNA: TGTGCCAGCAGCAAAAACGGGACCCGAACAGATACGCAGTATTTT. Protein: CASSKNGTRTDTQYF.

There are a few counts of this clone. V is TRBV9 and J is TRBJ1-1; D unclear. The V gene lost 4 bases and the J gene lost 1 base, with 14 bases spanning the gap. The germline gives CDR1 SGDLS, CDR2 YYNGEE. CDR3 size: 15 residues. The CDR3 sequence: CASSPRKGGNTEAFF. CDR3 sequence (DNA): TGTGCCAGCAGCCCTCGAAAGGGTGGGAACACTGAAGCTTTCTTT.

This clone was seen more than once but under ten times. This rearrangement joins TRBV21-1 to TRBJ2-3. TRBV21-1 corresponds to a pseudogene. The CDR3 is 16 residues long. The CDR3 coding sequence is TGTGCCAGCACCCTCAAGGGGGGATGGAGGACAGATACGCAGTATTTT. This sequence encodes CASTLKGGWRTDTQYF.

This chain uses TRBV11-2 with TRBJ2-5; D is unresolved. V was pared by 1 base and J by 2 bases, with 14 bases between. CDR3 size: 16 residues. Germline CDR1 is SGHAT and CDR2 is FQNNGV. The chain's CDR3 is CASSLVGGRFQETQYF. In nucleotides, the CDR3 is TGTGCCAGCAGCTTAGTAGGTGGCAGGTTTCAAGAGACCCAGTACTTC.

The chain has TRBV6-5 and TRBJ2-3; D gene uncertain. The CDR3 extends over 15 amino acids. Germline V gene lookup returns CDR1 MNHEY and CDR2 SVGAGI. The V end was cut by 0 bases, the J end by 6 bases, with 13 bases between. CDR3 protein: CASSYSQVPSDTQYF. The CDR3 DNA reads TGTGCCAGCAGTTACTCCCAGGTCCCTAGTGATACGCAGTATTTT.

This clone is classed as medium-sized. J is TRBJ2-1 and V is TRBV9, with D tentatively TRBD1 or TRBD2 (5 bases each). This CDR3 region has 16 residues. Looked up from germline, CDR1 is SGDLS and CDR2 is YYNGEE. Trimming pared 4 bases from V and 4 bases from J, leaving 18 bases between. CDR3 coding DNA: TGTGCCAGCAGCCCTACTTCGGGGCAATCTTACAATGAGCAGTTCTTC. It specifies CASSPTSGQSYNEQFF.

The gene calls are TRBV14 and TRBJ2-2; 10 nucleotides align to TRBD1. Losses at the gene ends were 3 bases for V and 0 bases for J; bases not matched to a gene: 7. Looked up from germline, CDR1 is SGHDN and CDR2 is FVKESK. This CDR3 region has 18 residues. CDR3 amino acids: CASSHGTGTGANTGELFF. DNA for the CDR3: TGTGCCAGCAGCCACGGAACCGGGACAGGGGCGAACACCGGGGAGCTGTTTTTT. The entire variable domain, with the rest obtained from reference TRBV14 and TRBJ2-2, is as follows: EAGVTQFPSHSVIEKGQTVTLRCDPISGHDNLYWYRRVMGKEIKFLLHFVKESKQDESGMPNNRFLAERTGGTYSTLKVQPAELEDSGVYFCASSHGTGTGANTGELFFGEGSRLTVL.

This clone has only one observation. The chain joins TRBV21-1 to TRBJ2-7. TRBV21-1 is a listed pseudogene. The CDR3 runs to 12 residues. The CDR3 nucleotides read TGTGCCAACCCGACCGATGGGAACGAGCAGTACTTC. The encoded protein is CANPTDGNEQYF.

The chain employs TRBV5-1 and TRBJ1-2, with D possibly being TRBD1 (5 bases). V shed 0 bases and J shed 4 bases, with 13 bases lying between them. Germline values: CDR1 SGHRS, CDR2 YFSETQ. CDR3 size: 15 residues. The CDR3 coding sequence is TGCGCCAGCAGCTTGGGCTGGGGACTTTCCTATGGCTACACCTTC. This translates into CASSLGWGLSYGYTF.

V usage is TRBV14 and J usage is TRBJ2-7; D possibly corresponds to TRBD1 (6 bases). The CDR3 spans 12 residues. V was clipped by 4 bases and J by 4 bases, with 8 bases between them. Germline CDR1 is SGHDN and CDR2 is FVKESK. CDR3 residues: CASSRQGYEQYF. CDR3 nucleotides: TGTGCCAGCAGCCGGCAGGGGTACGAGCAGTACTTC.

J is TRBJ1-1 and V is TRBV19, with 9 bases identical to TRBD1. Germline assignment: CDR1 LNHDA and CDR2 SQIVND (reference sequence). V gave up 4 bases and J gave up 6 bases; unmatched junction bases: 6. The CDR3 has 14 residues. The CDR3 region has the DNA TGTGCCAGTAGTACCGGACAGGGGCTCCCTGAAGCTTTCTTT. Translating gives CASSTGQGLPEAFF.

This sequence joins TRBV9 and TRBJ2-7, with 10 bases fitting TRBD2. CDR1 and CDR2 from the germline V gene are SGDLS and YYNGEE. This CDR3 comprises 15 residues. V lost 3 bases, J lost 2 bases, and 5 bases stayed unmatched. DNA for the CDR3: TGTGCCAGCAGCGCTCTAGCGGGAGATACCTACGAGCAGTACTTC. Its protein is CASSALAGDTYEQYF.

The rearrangement joins TRBV5-1 to TRBJ2-2; D is perhaps TRBD1 (5 bases). CDR1 SGHRS and CDR2 YFSETQ come from the germline V gene. This CDR3 has 16 amino acids. V lost 3 bases and J 6 bases, leaving 18 bases between the germline ends. The DNA of the CDR3 is TGCGCCAGCAGCTCCGGAGTCACAGGTGGTGCCGGGGAGCTGTTTTTT. Protein sequence: CASSSGVTGGAGELFF.

The V gene is TRBV14, the J gene TRBJ2-3; 11 nucleotides line up with TRBD2. Germline V gene data show CDR1 as SGHDN and CDR2 as FVKESK. Trimming took 4 bases from V and 1 from J; bases not matched to a gene: 7. This CDR3 is 17 amino acids long. CDR3 region: CASSPMRLAGRTDTQYF. Written as DNA, the CDR3 is TGTGCCAGCAGCCCCATGCGACTAGCGGGACGCACAGATACGCAGTATTTT.

The V gene is TRBV28, the J gene TRBJ1-5; D gene unclear. Trimming left V 8 bases short and J 6 bases short, with 11 bases between. The CDR3 runs 12 residues. CDR1 is MDHEN, CDR2 SYDVKM, per germline. CDR3 nucleotide sequence: TGTGCCAGCTCGGGAGGGAGTCAGCCCCAGCATTTT. This translates into CASSGGSQPQHF.

This clone came up once. The rearrangement joins TRBV15 to TRBJ1-6, with no clear D. The CDR3 runs 15 residues. V lost 0 bases, J lost 3 bases, and 6 bases lay in between. Germline V CDR1 and CDR2: LNHNV, YYDKDF (reference sequence). The CDR3 loop is CATSRETIYNSPLHF. CDR3 nucleotides: TGTGCCACCAGCAGAGAGACGATCTATAATTCACCCCTCCACTTT.

This rearrangement joins TRBV9 to TRBJ2-1; a possible D gene is TRBD2 (6 bases). V shed 0 bases and J shed 4 bases, with 17 bases lying between them. Germline loops: CDR1 SGDLS, CDR2 YYNGEE. The CDR3 runs 17 residues. CDR3 amino acids: CASSVGIPGLAYNEQFF. The CDR3 DNA reads as TGTGCCAGCAGCGTAGGGATTCCGGGACTGGCTTACAATGAGCAGTTCTTC.